What follows describes a single TCR beta chain. Data came from immunoSEQ multiplex PCR; TCRdb stores just in-frame clones and leaves some out. Among some 120,000 clones listed, roughly nine tenths were seen once. The data belong to a study of control samples from healthy donors and cancer patients. The clonotype was recovered from a woman aged 50 to 60 with colorectal cancer. Sequenced sample: PBMCs.

CDR3 region: CASSQGHSGASQYF. The CDR3 DNA is TGTGCCAGCAGCCAAGGTCATAGTGGGGCGTCTCAGTACTTC. This chain joins TRBV3-1 (or the pseudogene TRBV3-2) and TRBJ2-4, with D perhaps matching TRBD1 (5 bases). V was trimmed by 1 base and J by 12 bases, leaving 16 bases between them. The CDR3 covers 14 residues. CDR1 LGHDT and CDR2 YNNKEL come from the germline V gene (reference sequence).